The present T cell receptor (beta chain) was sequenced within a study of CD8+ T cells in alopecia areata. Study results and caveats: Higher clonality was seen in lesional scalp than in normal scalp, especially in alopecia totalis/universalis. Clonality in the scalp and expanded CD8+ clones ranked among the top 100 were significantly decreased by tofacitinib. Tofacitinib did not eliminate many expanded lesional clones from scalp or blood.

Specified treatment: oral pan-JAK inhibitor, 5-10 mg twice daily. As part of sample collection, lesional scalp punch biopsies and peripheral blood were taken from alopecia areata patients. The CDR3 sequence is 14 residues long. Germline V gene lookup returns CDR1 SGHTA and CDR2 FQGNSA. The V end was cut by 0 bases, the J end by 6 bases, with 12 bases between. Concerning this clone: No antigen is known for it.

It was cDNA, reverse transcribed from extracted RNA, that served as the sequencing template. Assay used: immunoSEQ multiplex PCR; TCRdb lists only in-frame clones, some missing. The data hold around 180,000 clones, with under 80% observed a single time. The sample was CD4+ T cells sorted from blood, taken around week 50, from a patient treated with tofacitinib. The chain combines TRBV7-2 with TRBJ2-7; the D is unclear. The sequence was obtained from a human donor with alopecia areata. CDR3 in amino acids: CASSLASGLGEQYF. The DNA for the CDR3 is TGTGCCAGCAGCTTAGCGTCAGGATTGGGCGAGCAGTACTTC.